Reported below is one T cell receptor beta chain. What this receptor recognizes is not known. Per-base qualities were not stored, and no clone one base away is much larger. Spanning cysteine to phenylalanine, the CDR3 consists of 13 amino acids. The entry retains the CDR3 DNA only, 39 bases that are in frame from base 1. The germline ends are 10 bases apart after V is trimmed by 3 bases and J by 2 bases. CDR1 and CDR2, per the germline V gene (reference sequence), are GTSNPN and SVGIG. The library came from the immunoSEQ multiplex PCR assay. TCRdb's version of the immuneACCESS table is confined to in-frame rearrangements and falls short of the full clone set. An unresolved V gene accounts for under half of the shortfall where checked; the remainder is of unknown origin. The sample yields about 81,000 clones; over 75% were counted once. The ten largest make up 3% to 4.5% of the sample. The sample is drawn from a study of technical replicates of blood from a few donors (TCRdb year 2017).

Source material: PBMCs. Recombination connected TRBV30 to TRBJ1-2, and perhaps TRBD1 as D gene, on 6 matching bases. The receptor comes from a human donor in good health. Some clones in this sample may be carry-over from other donors' samples. CDR3 loop: CAWRLTGNYGYTF. In nucleotides, the sequence is TGTGCCTGGAGGCTGACAGGCAACTATGGCTACACCTTC.